The 24 T cell receptor beta chains below were found in one sample sequenced in a study of shared clonotypes between healthy human individuals. Assay: immunoSEQ multiplex PCR; the TCRdb copy retains only in-frame clones and omits some. The sample carries 2 million to 2.5 million clones, nearly 97% recorded once. Input material: naive CD4+ T cells sorted from blood. Noted subset: CD45RA+ positively selected. The receptors stem from a man younger than 35 in good health.

The chain combines TRBV5-6 with TRBJ1-2, with D perhaps TRBD1 (5 bases). Trimming removed 2 bases at V and 6 bases at J, with 17 bases between. The CDR3 is 15 residues long. From germline, CDR1 is SGHDT and CDR2 YYEEEE. DNA for the CDR3: TGTGCCAGCAGCTTCAGGTCCAGGGACGGGCATGGCTACACCTTC. It is translated as CASSFRSRDGHGYTF.

This rearrangement joins TRBV5-4 to TRBJ2-5; D possibly corresponds to TRBD1 (5 bases). V lost 0 bases, J lost 4 bases, and 13 bases lay in between. The CDR3 covers 15 residues. Per germline, CDR1 SGHNT and CDR2 YYREEE (reference sequence). In nucleotides, the CDR3 is TGTGCCAGCAGCTTGGCTGGGAACAGGTTAGAGACCCAGTACTTC. It specifies CASSLAGNRLETQYF.

The CDR3 coding sequence is TGTGCCAGCAGCTACAGGTTCAATCAGCCCCAGCATTTT. It yields the protein CASSYRFNQPQHF. The J gene is TRBJ1-5, the V gene TRBV2, with D maybe TRBD1 (5 bases). Trimming stripped 6 bases from V and 3 bases from J, with 9 bases between. CDR1 is SNHLY, CDR2 FYNNEI, per germline. This CDR3 is 13 amino acids long. The full variable domain, rest sourced from reference TRBV2 and TRBJ1-5, is EPEVTQTPSHQVTQMGQEVILRCVPISNHLYFYWYRQILGQKVEFLVSFYNNEISEKSEIFDDQFSVERPDGSNFTLKIRSTKLEDSAMYFCASSYRFNQPQHFGDGTRLSIL.

The gene calls are TRBV5-4 and TRBJ2-3; no reliable D call. This CDR3 comprises 14 residues. Germline CDR1 is SGHNT and CDR2 is YYREEE (reference sequence). With 1 base removed from V and 1 base from J, the gap between germline ends came to 7 bases. The CDR3 region is CASSLPTGTDTQYF. The CDR3 bases are TGTGCCAGCAGCTTGCCGACTGGCACAGATACGCAGTATTTT. Combining the CDR3 with reference TRBV5-4 and TRBJ2-3 gives the whole variable domain ETGVTQSPTHLIKTRGQQVTLRCSSQSGHNTVSWYQQALGQGPQFIFQYYREEENGRGNFPPRFSGLQFPNYSSELNVNALELDDSALYLCASSLPTGTDTQYFGPGTRLTVL.

The chain links TRBV7-9 to TRBJ2-2, with TRBD1 identical over 8 bases. In germline, CDR1 is SEHNR, CDR2 FQNEAQ (reference sequence). Trimming removed 1 base from V and 7 bases from J; junction bases left unmatched: 8. The CDR3 is 16 amino acids. The CDR3 bases are TGTGCCAGCAGCTTAGGACAGGGGAGTGATATCGGGGAGCTGTTTTTT. Amino acid sequence: CASSLGQGSDIGELFF.

This rearrangement joins TRBV15 to TRBJ1-1, with D possibly matching TRBD1 (6 bases). The V end lost 0 bases, the J end lost 6 bases, and 20 bases lay between the germline ends. The length of the CDR3 is 17 residues. Germline V gene data show CDR1 as LNHNV and CDR2 as YYDKDF (reference sequence). As DNA, the CDR3 is TGTGCCACCAGCAGAGATTGGGTCACGGGGGCGAAGGCTGAAGCTTTCTTT. Its protein product is CATSRDWVTGAKAEAFF.

The table lists this clone with a count of one. V and J are TRBV6-1 and TRBJ2-7; D remains unclear. The length of the CDR3 is 14 residues. Germline V gene lookup returns CDR1 MNHNS and CDR2 SASEGT. The ends were cut back, 4 bases at V and 2 bases at J, with 12 bases in the middle. The CDR3 region is CASSGRGTAYEQYF. CDR3 nucleotide sequence: TGTGCCAGCAGTGGAAGAGGTACAGCCTACGAGCAGTACTTC.

The rearrangement links TRBV10-3 to TRBJ1-5, with D perhaps TRBD1 (5 bases). Deletions cut 2 bases from V and 0 bases from J, with 8 bases between. Germline V gene lookup returns CDR1 ENHRY and CDR2 SYGVKD. This CDR3 region has 15 residues. CDR3 residues: CAISEDSLSNQPQHF. The CDR3 bases are TGTGCCATCAGTGAGGACAGTCTTAGCAATCAGCCCCAGCATTTT.

The CDR3 region is CASSRESPYSNQPQHF. CDR3 sequence (DNA): TGTGCCAGCAGCCGAGAAAGTCCCTATAGCAATCAGCCCCAGCATTTT. The chain couples TRBV2 to TRBJ1-5; D unclear. The CDR3 is made up of 16 amino acids. Germline lookup yields CDR1 SNHLY and CDR2 FYNNEI. V lost 6 bases and J 0 bases, leaving 15 bases between the germline ends.

The CDR3 nucleotides are TGCGCCAGCAGCCGGGCCGGGCCTAGCGGGAGTTTGGCGCCCTACGAGCAGTACTTC. Translating it yields CASSRAGPSGSLAPYEQYF. The rearrangement joins TRBV4-3 to TRBJ2-7, with 10 bases matching TRBD2. V lost 4 bases to trimming and J lost 2 bases; unmatched junction nucleotides: 17. Germline assignment: CDR1 LGHNA and CDR2 YSLEER. CDR3 length: 19 amino acids.

J is TRBJ1-6 and V is TRBV11-2; D is undetermined. In germline, CDR1 is SGHAT, CDR2 FQNNGV. The CDR3 length is 15 residues. The V gene lost 5 bases and the J gene lost 6 bases, with 14 bases spanning the gap. CDR3 nucleotides: TGTGCCAGCAGCCCCGGACGGAGATTTAATTCACCCCTCCACTTT. It yields the protein CASSPGRRFNSPLHF.

The V and J genes are TRBV7-6 and TRBJ2-5; 16 bases align to TRBD2. The germline V gene has CDR1 SGHVS and CDR2 FNYEAQ. V lost 1 base, J lost 5 bases, and 7 bases stayed unmatched. The CDR3 length is 18 residues. CDR3 bases: TGTGCCAGCAGCTTAGTTGGGACTAGCGGGGGGGCTAGGGAGACCCAGTACTTC. It codes for CASSLVGTSGGARETQYF.

This chain links TRBV19 with TRBJ1-3; possibly TRBD1 for D (5 bases). The germline V gene has CDR1 LNHDA and CDR2 SQIVND (reference sequence). The CDR3 covers 15 residues. Trimming took 1 base from V and 3 from J, leaving 10 bases between them. CDR3 sequence reads: CASSIATTDGNTIYF. CDR3 sequence (DNA): TGTGCCAGTAGTATAGCAACGACAGATGGAAACACCATATATTTT.

This chain links TRBV11-2 with TRBJ1-6; 10 bases are shared with TRBD1. Looked up from germline, CDR1 is SGHAT and CDR2 is FQNNGV. This CDR3 is 18 amino acids long. Unmatched junction bases numbered 15, after V lost 5 bases and J lost 8 bases. The CDR3 DNA is TGTGCCAGCAGCCCCCATAGGACAGGGGGGATGTGGGATTCACCCCTCCACTTT. Encoded protein: CASSPHRTGGMWDSPLHF.

CDR3: CASSQDGGGGRTDTQYF. The CDR3, as DNA: TGCGCCAGCAGCCAAGATGGCGGCGGGGGGCGCACAGATACGCAGTATTTT. The V call is TRBV4-1, the J call TRBJ2-3; TRBD2 matches 8 bases. Germline-derived CDR1 and CDR2 are MGHRA and YSYEKL. The CDR3 spans 17 residues. V shed 0 bases, J shed 1 base, and the junction held 6 bases outside the gene matches.

The V gene is TRBV9, the J gene TRBJ1-4; no clear D. Trimming took 0 bases from V and 0 from J, leaving 9 bases between them. Looked up from germline, CDR1 is SGDLS and CDR2 is YYNGEE. This CDR3 region has 16 residues. The CDR3: CASSVGAAATNEKLFF. The CDR3 DNA reads as TGTGCCAGCAGCGTAGGAGCGGCAGCAACTAATGAAAAACTGTTTTTT.

This clone occurred once. The V and J genes are TRBV9 and TRBJ2-1, with D possibly TRBD1 on 6 matching bases. The germline V gene encodes CDR1 SGDLS and CDR2 YYNGEE. V lost 0 bases, J lost 2 bases, and 12 bases lay in between. This CDR3 has 16 residues. The CDR3 here is CASSVVGAATYNEQFF. The CDR3 DNA reads as TGTGCCAGCAGCGTAGTGGGGGCTGCGACCTACAATGAGCAGTTCTTC.

The chain is built from TRBV6-6 and TRBJ1-2, with no clear D. CDR1 MNHNY and CDR2 SVGAGI come from the germline V gene (reference sequence). The CDR3 is made up of 15 amino acids. The V gene lost 4 bases and the J gene lost 4 bases, with 16 bases spanning the gap. The CDR3 is CASSSDTDLAYGYTF. In DNA form, the CDR3 reads TGTGCCAGCAGTTCAGATACTGACTTGGCCTATGGCTACACCTTC.

In nucleotides, the CDR3 is TGTGCCATCAGCGGACTAGCGGGAGGGCGAGAGACCCAGTACTTC. Translating gives CAISGLAGGRETQYF. The chain is built from TRBV10-3 and TRBJ2-5, with TRBD2 identical over 15 bases. The germline V gene has CDR1 ENHRY and CDR2 SYGVKD. The CDR3 has 15 amino acids. Trimming removed 6 bases from V and 4 bases from J; junction bases left unmatched: 3.

The V call is TRBV7-2, the J call TRBJ1-6, with 8 bases fitting TRBD1. Germline assignment: CDR1 SGHTA and CDR2 FQGNSA. V was clipped by 1 base and J by 9 bases; unmatched bases: 14. The CDR3 has 18 amino acids. The CDR3 DNA reads as TGTGCCAGCAGCTTAGGCACGGGCAGGGGGCATGGGGGTTCACCCCTCCACTTT. Its protein product is CASSLGTGRGHGGSPLHF.

The V gene is TRBV28, the J gene TRBJ1-2; 8 bases align to TRBD1. From germline, CDR1 is MDHEN and CDR2 SYDVKM. The CDR3 covers 12 residues. V was clipped by 4 bases and J by 9 bases; unmatched bases: 4. CDR3 DNA sequence: TGTGCCAGCAGTTGGGACAGGCGGCGCTACACCTTC. The encoded protein is CASSWDRRRYTF.

The genes are TRBV7-9 and TRBJ2-7; D is undetermined. Trimming left V 3 bases short and J 5 bases short, with 8 bases between. The germline gives CDR1 SEHNR, CDR2 FQNEAQ (reference sequence). The CDR3 covers 12 residues. In DNA, the CDR3 is TGTGCCAGCAGCTTTACCAGGAACGAGCAGTACTTC. Protein product: CASSFTRNEQYF.

The chain combines TRBV6-6 with TRBJ2-5, with D perhaps matching TRBD1 (7 bases). Looked up from germline, CDR1 is MNHNY and CDR2 is SVGAGI (reference sequence). The CDR3 extends over 14 amino acids. With 6 bases removed from V and 5 bases from J, the gap between germline ends came to 16 bases. CDR3 sequence (DNA): TGTGCCAGCAGACGAGGGGGCGCGGGGGAGACCCAGTACTTC. Translating gives CASRRGGAGETQYF.

The chain combines TRBV11-2 with TRBJ2-7; no firm D call. Looked up from germline, CDR1 is SGHAT and CDR2 is FQNNGV. This CDR3 region has 14 residues. The germline V and J ends were trimmed by 1 base and 5 bases, with 12 bases remaining between them. CDR3 in amino acids: CASSLAKQFDEQYF. The CDR3 bases are TGTGCCAGCAGCTTAGCAAAGCAGTTTGACGAGCAGTACTTC.